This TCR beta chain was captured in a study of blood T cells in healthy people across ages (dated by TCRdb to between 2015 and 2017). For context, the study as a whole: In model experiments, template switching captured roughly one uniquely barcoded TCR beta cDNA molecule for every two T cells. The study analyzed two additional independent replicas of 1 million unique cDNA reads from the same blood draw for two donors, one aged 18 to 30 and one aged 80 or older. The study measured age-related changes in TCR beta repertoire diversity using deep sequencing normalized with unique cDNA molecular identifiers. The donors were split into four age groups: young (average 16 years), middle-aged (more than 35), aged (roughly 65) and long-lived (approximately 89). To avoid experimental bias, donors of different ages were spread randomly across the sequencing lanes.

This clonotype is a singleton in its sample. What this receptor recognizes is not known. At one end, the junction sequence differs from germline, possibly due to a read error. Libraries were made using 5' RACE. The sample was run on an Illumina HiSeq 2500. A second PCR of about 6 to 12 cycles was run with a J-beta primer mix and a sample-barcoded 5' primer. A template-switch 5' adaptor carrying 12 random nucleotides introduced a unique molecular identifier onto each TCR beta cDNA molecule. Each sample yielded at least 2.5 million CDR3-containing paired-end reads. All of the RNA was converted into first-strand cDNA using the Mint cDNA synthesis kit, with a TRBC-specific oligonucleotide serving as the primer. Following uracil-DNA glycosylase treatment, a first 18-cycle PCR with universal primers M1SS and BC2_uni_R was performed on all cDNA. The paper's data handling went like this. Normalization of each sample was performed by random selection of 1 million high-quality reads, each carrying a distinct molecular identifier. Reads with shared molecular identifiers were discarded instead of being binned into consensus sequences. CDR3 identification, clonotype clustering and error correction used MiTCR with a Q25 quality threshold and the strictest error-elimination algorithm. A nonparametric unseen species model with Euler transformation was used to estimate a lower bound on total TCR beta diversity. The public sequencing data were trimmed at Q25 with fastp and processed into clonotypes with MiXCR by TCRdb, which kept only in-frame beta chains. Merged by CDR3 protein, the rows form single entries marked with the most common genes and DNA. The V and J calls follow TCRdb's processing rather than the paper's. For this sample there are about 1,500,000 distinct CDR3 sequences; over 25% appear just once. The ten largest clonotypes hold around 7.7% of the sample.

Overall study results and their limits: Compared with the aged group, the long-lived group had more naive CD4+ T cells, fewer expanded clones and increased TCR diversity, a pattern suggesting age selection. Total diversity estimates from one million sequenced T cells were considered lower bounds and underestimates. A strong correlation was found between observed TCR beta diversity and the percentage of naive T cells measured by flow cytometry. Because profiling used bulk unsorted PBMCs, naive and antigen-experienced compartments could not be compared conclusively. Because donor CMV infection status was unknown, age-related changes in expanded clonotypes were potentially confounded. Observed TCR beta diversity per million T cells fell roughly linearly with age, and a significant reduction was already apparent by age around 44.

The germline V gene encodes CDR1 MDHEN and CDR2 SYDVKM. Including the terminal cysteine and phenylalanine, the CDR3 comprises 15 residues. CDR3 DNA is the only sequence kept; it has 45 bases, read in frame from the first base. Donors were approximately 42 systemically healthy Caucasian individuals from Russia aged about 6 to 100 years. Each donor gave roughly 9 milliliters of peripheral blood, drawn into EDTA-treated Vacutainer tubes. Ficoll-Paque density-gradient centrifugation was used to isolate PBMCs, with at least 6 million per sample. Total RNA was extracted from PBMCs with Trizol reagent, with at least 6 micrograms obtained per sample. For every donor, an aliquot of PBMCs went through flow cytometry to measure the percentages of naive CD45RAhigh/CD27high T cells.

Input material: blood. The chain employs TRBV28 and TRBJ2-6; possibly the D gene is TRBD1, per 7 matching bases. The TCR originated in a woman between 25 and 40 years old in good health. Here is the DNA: TGTGCCAGCAGGATGACAGGGACTGGGGCCAACGTCCGGACTTTC. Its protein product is CASRMTGTGANVRTF.